The sequence of this TCR beta chain was determined in a study of graft-versus-host responses after intestinal transplantation. Turning to the study itself: Multivisceral, liver-intestinal, or isolated intestinal transplants were performed in recipients. Recipients uniformly received anti-thymocyte globulin induction, followed by tacrolimus and steroids for approximately 3 years. General study findings and limits: GvH clone levels peaked in circulation, and this peak was associated with early post-transplant HvG declines. Allograft graft-versus-host to host-versus-graft clonal ratios ran high in patients with graft-donor T cell macrochimerism.

Sequencing used immunoSEQ multiplex PCR; TCRdb keeps in-frame clones, though not all of them. The table has around 97,000 clones, 93% seen once. The sample holds one count of this clone. What it binds is unknown. The CDR3 is 20 amino acids. Germline loops: CDR1 LGHNA, CDR2 YNFKEQ. Trimming removed 0 bases from V and 8 bases from J; junction bases left unmatched: 15. The clonotype comes from a human donor who received an intestinal transplant. This chain links TRBV4-2 with TRBJ2-2; TRBD2 matches at 13 bases. Sequencing used unstimulated CD8+ T cells sorted from spleen or lymph node cells, obtained before intestinal transplant. CDR3 DNA sequence: TGTGCCAGCAGCCAAGAAGGGGGCCCGGGACTAGCGGGGCAGGATGGGGAGCTGTTTTTT. Its translation: CASSQEGGPGLAGQDGELFF.